This entry concerns a single T cell receptor (beta chain). CDR1 MNHEY and CDR2 SMNVEV come from the germline V gene (reference sequence). The junction had 4 bases not matched to a gene; V was cut back by 5 bases and J by 1 base. The CDR3 is made up of 15 amino acids. Repertoires were generated with immunoSEQ multiplex PCR, while TCRdb's copy carries only in-frame clones and drops some. The sample includes about 74,000 clones, about nine tenths of them seen just once. The sample belongs to a study of OX40 agonist ivuxolimab in advanced cancers. Study overall: All patients had ivuxolimab intravenously every 2 weeks at 0.01 to 10 mg/kg. Checkpoint inhibitors had been given previously to 35% to 50% of patients.

The clonotype originates from an adult with an advanced solid tumor such as melanoma, head and neck, liver or kidney cancer. V gene TRBV27 combines with J gene TRBJ2-7; 11 bases fit TRBD2. Sequencing was performed on CD4+ or CD8+ T cells sorted from blood, taken in a trial of the OX40 agonist ivuxolimab. CDR3 coding DNA: TGTGCCAGCAGTCGCGGGACTAGCGGATCCTACGAGCAGTACTTC. Its protein product is CASSRGTSGSYEQYF.